This T cell receptor beta chain originates from a study of shared clonotypes between healthy human individuals (dated by TCRdb to the early 2020s). Study-wide context: A few men and two women, aged 18 to 49 years, made up the cohort. Per donor, three plates each were used for CD4 naive and CD4 memory, two for CD8 naive, and one for CD8 memory. The study deeply sequenced blood TCR repertoires of roughly five healthy adults to estimate repertoire size and the extent of clonotype sharing between individuals. To increase sequencing depth and limit assay-specific biases, different laboratories used diverse techniques to prepare libraries and sequence TCR repertoires. Per donor, leukapheresis produced somewhere between about 0.85 and 10 billion PBMCs.

Worth noting for this clone: It has no known antigen specificity. One base away there is no much larger clone; base qualities are not given.

For the CD8 naive samples, CD45RO-negative cells were positively selected for CCR7, yielding a CD45RA+CCR7+ population from which TemRA cells were excluded. The donors were healthy, HIV-negative adults who had no recently reported acute infections or vaccinations. Only Caucasian adults living in Nashville, Tennessee, USA were represented among the donors. Blood was collected by leukapheresis, and PBMCs were isolated by Ficoll-Histopaque density gradient centrifugation and then cryopreserved in liquid nitrogen vapor phase. Purity and quantity of every magnetically sorted T cell population were checked by analytical flow cytometry. Each sorted fraction had its genomic DNA isolated and then quantified by UV absorbance on a Nanodrop 2000c. TCR CDR3 regions were amplified from genomic DNA by multiplex PCR using the deep immunoSEQ assay. Extracted genomic DNA from each cell subset was spread evenly across all wells of several immunoSEQ 96-well plates, with each plate serving as a replicate. For sorted subsets, each replicate PCR was loaded with approximately 0.2 ug genomic DNA, equivalent to 25,000 to 35,000 T cell genomes. Purified libraries were quantified with a Qubit 3.0 fluorometer, sized on a Bioanalyzer 2100, and re-quantified with the KAPA Library Quantification kit. Each immunoSEQ 96-well plate was sequenced on its own single-read 150-cycle Illumina NextSeq 550 flow cell. The study's processing was this. Because only junctional sequences without quality scores were contained in the immunoSEQ output, filtering matching that applied to full-length reads could not be performed. To assign V/J genes and CDR3, sequences were annotated against IMGT germline references using PyIR, a Python wrapper for IgBLAST v1.9. Reads were removed for weak V/J assignments (E-value above 1e-6), missing CDR3, stop codons, out-of-frame junctions, or ambiguous translated residues. V3J clonotypes were defined as sequences sharing the same inferred V gene, J gene, and CDR3 amino acid sequence. To compute the percentage overlap between repertoires, the number of shared unique clonotypes was divided by the size of the smaller repertoire. Three approaches were used to assess repertoire richness: RTK rarefaction, the Chao1 estimator, and Recon v2.1 estimates of unobserved clonotypes. Generation probabilities were computed with OLGA for all TCRbeta clonotypes obtained by the gDNA method from several donors. The table was pulled from immuneACCESS by TCRdb, which kept in-frame rearrangements only. Such tables lose some clones; where checked, under half of the loss comes from unresolved V genes, and the rest has no known cause. The V and J calls and clone size come from that table; D and trimming were worked out from the DNA. The sample contains 700,000 to 950,000 clones, about 96% of them found a single time. The ten top clones hold about 0.22% of the sample.

The study at large found these results: Sampling was restricted to blood, and TCR repertoires in tissues likely differ from the TCR repertoires found in blood. Incomplete sequencing was indicated by rarefaction of sorted-subset datasets, despite the large sequencing depth. Naive subsets generally had larger estimated clonotype richness than memory subsets did. Sharing across a few donors was observed for about 5% of naive CD4, about 4% of naive CD8, roughly 2.3% of memory CD4, and around 0.4% of memory CD8 clonotypes. Pairwise subsampling indicated that sequencing depth was expected to affect the degree of clonotype sharing among donors. The small number of donors limited the genetic and exposure-history diversity represented. Compared with non-shared clonotypes, clonotypes shared by all four sorted-subset donors had higher generation probabilities.

V is cut by 4 bases and J by 3 bases, and the space between the germline ends is 16 bases. The CDR3, cysteine through phenylalanine, is 15 amino acids long. Only CDR3 DNA is held: 45 bases, read in frame from base 1. CDR1 and CDR2 are read off the germline V gene as SGHAT and FQNNGV. The sequencing input was naive CD8+ T cells sorted from blood. The meaning of the sample's cell subset or site label: CD45RA+CCR7+. This chain is built from TRBV11-2 and TRBJ2-7; the D gene is tentatively TRBD1 or TRBD2, each matching 6 bases. The receptor was isolated from a man under 40 in good health. The CDR3 region: CASSYGSGGGYEQYF. The nucleotide sequence reads TGTGCCAGCAGCTACGGAAGCGGAGGGGGCTACGAGCAGTACTTC. With the portions outside the CDR3 filled from the reference TRBV11-2 and TRBJ2-7 genes, the complete variable region becomes EAGVAQSPRYKIIEKRQSVAFWCNPISGHATLYWYQQILGQGPKLLIQFQNNGVVDDSQLPKDRFSAERLKGVDSTLKIQPAKLEDSAVYLCASSYGSGGGYEQYFGPGTRLTVT.